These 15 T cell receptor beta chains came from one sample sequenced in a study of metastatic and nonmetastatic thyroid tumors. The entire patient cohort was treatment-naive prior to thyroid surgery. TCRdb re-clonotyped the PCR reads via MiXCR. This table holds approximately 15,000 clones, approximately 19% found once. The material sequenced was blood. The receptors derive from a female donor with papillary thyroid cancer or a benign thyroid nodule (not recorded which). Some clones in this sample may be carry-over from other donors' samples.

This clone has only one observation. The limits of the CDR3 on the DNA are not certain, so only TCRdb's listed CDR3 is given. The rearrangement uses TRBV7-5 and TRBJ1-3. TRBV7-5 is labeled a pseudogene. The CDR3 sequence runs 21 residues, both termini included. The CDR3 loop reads CISVPAASQFGLQNSGNTIYF.

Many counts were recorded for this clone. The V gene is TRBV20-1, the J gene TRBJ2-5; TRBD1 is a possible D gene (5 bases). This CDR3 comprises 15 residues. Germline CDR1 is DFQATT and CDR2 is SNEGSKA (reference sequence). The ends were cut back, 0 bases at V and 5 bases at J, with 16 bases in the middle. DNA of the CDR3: TGCAGTGCTAGAGATGTCTCCAGGGTAGGGGAGACCCAGTACTTC. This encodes CSARDVSRVGETQYF.

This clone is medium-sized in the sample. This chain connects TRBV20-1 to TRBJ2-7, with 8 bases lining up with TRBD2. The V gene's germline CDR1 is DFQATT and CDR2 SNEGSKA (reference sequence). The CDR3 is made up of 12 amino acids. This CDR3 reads CRVSGNAYEQYF. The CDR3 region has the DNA TGCAGAGTTAGCGGGAACGCCTACGAGCAGTACTTC.

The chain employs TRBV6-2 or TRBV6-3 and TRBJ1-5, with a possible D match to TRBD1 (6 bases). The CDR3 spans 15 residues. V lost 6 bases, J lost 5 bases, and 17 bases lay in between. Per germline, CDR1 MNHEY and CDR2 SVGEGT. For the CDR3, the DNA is TGTGCCAGCAGCTATGGGGGGGGGGCCCATCAGCCCCAGCATTTT. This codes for CASSYGGGAHQPQHF.

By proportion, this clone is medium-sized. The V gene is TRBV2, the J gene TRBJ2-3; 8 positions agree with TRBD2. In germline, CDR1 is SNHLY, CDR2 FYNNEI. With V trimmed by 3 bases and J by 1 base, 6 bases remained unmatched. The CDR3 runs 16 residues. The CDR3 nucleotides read TGTGCCAGCAGTGATACCGCGGGAGGAGGCACAGATACGCAGTATTTT. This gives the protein CASSDTAGGGTDTQYF.

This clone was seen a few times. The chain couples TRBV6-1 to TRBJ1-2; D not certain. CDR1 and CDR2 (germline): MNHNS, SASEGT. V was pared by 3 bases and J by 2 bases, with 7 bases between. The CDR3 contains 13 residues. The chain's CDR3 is CASSDRRNYGYTF. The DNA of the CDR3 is TGTGCCAGCAGTGACAGGCGGAACTATGGCTACACCTTC.

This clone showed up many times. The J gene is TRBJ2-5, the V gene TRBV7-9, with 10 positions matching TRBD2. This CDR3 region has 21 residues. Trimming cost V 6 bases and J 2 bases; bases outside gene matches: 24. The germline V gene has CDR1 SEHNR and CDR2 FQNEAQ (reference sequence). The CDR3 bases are TGTGCCAGCAGGAAATCAAACCTCGGAGGACTAGCGGAGGCAAAGCAAGAGACCCAGTACTTC. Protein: CASRKSNLGGLAEAKQETQYF.

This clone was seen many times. The CDR3 sequence: CAISELAGMGTDTQYF. CDR3 nucleotide sequence: TGTGCCATCAGTGAACTAGCGGGAATGGGCACAGATACGCAGTATTTT. The chain is built from TRBV10-3 and TRBJ2-3; the match to TRBD2 covers 10 bases. Per germline, CDR1 ENHRY and CDR2 SYGVKD. The CDR3 is made up of 16 amino acids. V shed 3 bases and J 1 base; nucleotides not matched to a gene: 4.

The CDR3 nucleotides read TGCAGTGCTAGAATCCAGGGGGCGGGTCAGCCCCAGCATTTT. Amino acids: CSARIQGAGQPQHF. The V call is TRBV20-1, the J call TRBJ1-5; 8 nucleotides match TRBD1. This CDR3 spans 14 amino acids. Germline loops: CDR1 DFQATT, CDR2 SNEGSKA (reference sequence). The V gene end was trimmed by 2 bases and the J gene end by 6 bases; junction bases not matched to a gene: 6.

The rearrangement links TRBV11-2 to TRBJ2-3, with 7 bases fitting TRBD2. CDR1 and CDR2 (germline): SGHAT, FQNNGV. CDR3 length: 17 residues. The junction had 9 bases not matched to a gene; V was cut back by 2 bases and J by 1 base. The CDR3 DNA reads TGTGCCAGCAGCTTAAGGGCCTCCCTAGCGGGCACAGATACGCAGTATTTT. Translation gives CASSLRASLAGTDTQYF.

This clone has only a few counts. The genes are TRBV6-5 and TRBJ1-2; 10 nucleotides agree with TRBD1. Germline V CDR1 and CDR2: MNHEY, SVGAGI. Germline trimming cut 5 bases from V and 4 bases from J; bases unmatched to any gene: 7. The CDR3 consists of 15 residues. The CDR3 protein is CASSSSTGGSYGYTF. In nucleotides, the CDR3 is TGTGCCAGCAGTAGCTCGACAGGGGGCAGCTATGGCTACACCTTC.

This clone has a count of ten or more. The CDR3 region is CASSPSVGRGGVNEQFF. DNA of the CDR3: TGTGCCAGCAGCCCTAGTGTAGGAAGAGGGGGAGTCAATGAGCAGTTCTTC. The chain employs TRBV7-2 and TRBJ2-1; D is perhaps TRBD1 (6 bases). Germline values: CDR1 SGHTA, CDR2 FQGNSA. Between the trimmed V and J ends, which lost 5 bases and 6 bases, there was a span of 23 bases. The CDR3 loop spans 17 amino acids.

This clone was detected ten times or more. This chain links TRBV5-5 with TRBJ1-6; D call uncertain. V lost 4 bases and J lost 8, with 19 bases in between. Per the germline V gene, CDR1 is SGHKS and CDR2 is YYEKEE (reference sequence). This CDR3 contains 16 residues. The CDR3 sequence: CASSPNREERDSPLHF. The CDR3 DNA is TGTGCCAGCAGCCCAAATAGGGAAGAACGGGATTCACCCCTCCACTTT.

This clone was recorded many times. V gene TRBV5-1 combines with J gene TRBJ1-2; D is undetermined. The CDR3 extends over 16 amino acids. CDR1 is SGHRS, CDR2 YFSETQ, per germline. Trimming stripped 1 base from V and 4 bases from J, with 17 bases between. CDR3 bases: TGCGCCAGCAGCTTGAGCGGGCCCAGCGGGAGCTATGGCTACACCTTC. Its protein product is CASSLSGPSGSYGYTF. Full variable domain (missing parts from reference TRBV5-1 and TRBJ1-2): KAGVTQTPRYLIKTRGQQVTLSCSPISGHRSVSWYQQTPGQGLQFLFEYFSETQRNKGNFPGRFSGRQFSNSRSEMNVSTLELGDSALYLCASSLSGPSGSYGYTFGSGTRLTVV.

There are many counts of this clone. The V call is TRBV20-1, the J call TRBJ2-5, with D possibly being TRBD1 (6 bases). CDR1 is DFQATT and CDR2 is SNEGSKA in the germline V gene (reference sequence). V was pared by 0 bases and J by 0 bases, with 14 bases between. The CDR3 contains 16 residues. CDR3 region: CSARDLGHTYQETQYF. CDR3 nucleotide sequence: TGCAGTGCTAGAGATCTGGGACACACGTACCAAGAGACCCAGTACTTC.